This T cell receptor beta chain is from a study of shared T cell receptors in the human thymus. Data came from immunoSEQ multiplex PCR; TCRdb stores just in-frame clones and leaves some out. The sample consists of around 730,000 clones, around 85% of them appearing once. Germline-derived CDR1 and CDR2 are SGHVS and FNYEAQ. The V end lost 5 bases, the J end lost 9 bases, and 25 bases lay between the germline ends. The CDR3 runs 16 residues. These data are also associated with another study on human thymus T cells.

The V call is TRBV7-6, the J call TRBJ2-5; D perhaps matches TRBD2 (6 bases). Specimen: thymocytes. This TCR derives from a girl in the first two years of life with a congenital heart defect. As DNA, the CDR3 is TGTGCCAGCAGCCCGCCCAGCGGAGGGGTACCCCCCGCCCAGTACTTC. It yields the protein CASSPPSGGVPPAQYF.